The next 29 T cell receptor beta chains were all read from a single sample in a study of cytomegalovirus exposure and HLA in healthy donors. PCR primers comprised 60 Vbeta and 13 Jbeta primers. Method: immunoSEQ multiplex PCR; TCRdb's copy keeps in-frame clones and lacks some. Of 150,000 to 200,000 clones in the sample, about 85% are singletons; the top ten hold 1%. Sequences were obtained from PBMCs. These TCRs come from a boy aged 2 to 9 in good health and CMV-seronegative.

The chain has TRBV7-9 and TRBJ2-7; D perhaps matches TRBD2 (6 bases). The DNA matches TRBJ2-5 better at its end, which makes the J call doubtful. The germline CDR1 and CDR2 sequences are SEHNR and FQNEAQ (reference sequence). This CDR3 contains 14 residues. In DNA, the CDR3 is TGTGCCAGCAGCTTACTGACTAGCCAAGAGACCCAGTACTTC. Translation: CASSLLTSQETQYF.

This chain connects TRBV6-4 to TRBJ1-6, with D possibly being TRBD1 (6 bases). The CDR3 spans 16 residues. V dropped 4 bases and J dropped 10 bases, with 20 bases sitting between them. Germline V gene data show CDR1 as MRHNA and CDR2 as SNTAGT. CDR3 loop: CASSVVAGTTGSPLHF. The CDR3 nucleotides are TGTGCCAGCAGTGTGGTGGCCGGGACAACTGGCTCACCCCTCCACTTT.

The chain recombines TRBV27 with TRBJ2-7, with D possibly being TRBD2 (5 bases). The V gene lost 8 bases and the J gene lost 3 bases, with 8 bases spanning the gap. Germline V gene sequence: CDR1 MNHEY, CDR2 SMNVEV (reference sequence). The CDR3 is 11 amino acids. The CDR3 sequence is CASGSGYEQYF. The CDR3 nucleotides read TGTGCCAGCGGGAGCGGCTACGAGCAGTACTTC.

The CDR3 nucleotides read TGTGCCAGCAGTTTATTAAGGGGGTCAGAGCAGTTCTTC. Amino acids: CASSLLRGSEQFF. The rearrangement links TRBV27 to TRBJ2-1; a possible D gene is TRBD1 (6 bases). The germline CDR1 and CDR2 sequences are MNHEY and SMNVEV (reference sequence). The V end was cut by 1 base, the J end by 10 bases, with 11 bases between. CDR3 size: 13 residues.

This clone was picked up a small number of times. V and J are TRBV12-5 and TRBJ2-3; 15 positions match TRBD2. This CDR3 is built from 18 residues. Unmatched junction bases numbered 7, after V lost 3 bases and J lost 3 bases. Germline-derived CDR1 and CDR2 are LGHNT and FRNRAP. CDR3 loop: CASGFWTSGRAGTDTQYF. CDR3 sequence (DNA): TGTGCTAGTGGTTTTTGGACTAGCGGGAGGGCCGGAACAGATACGCAGTATTTT.

CDR3 DNA sequence: TGTGCCAGCAGTAACCCGGGACAGACTTTTTATGGCTACACCTTC. It codes for CASSNPGQTFYGYTF. This rearrangement joins TRBV6-5 to TRBJ1-2; 7 positions agree with TRBD1. The CDR3 is 15 amino acids. Germline CDR1 and CDR2: MNHEY and SVGAGI. V lost 5 bases, J lost 5 bases, and 11 bases stayed unmatched.

The chain carries TRBV6-6 and TRBJ2-6, with D possibly matching TRBD1 (6 bases). Trimming took off 6 bases at V and 2 bases at J, with 11 bases between the two ends. Germline lookup yields CDR1 MNHNY and CDR2 SVGAGI (reference sequence). The CDR3 has 15 amino acids. The CDR3 spells CASRDPGAGANVLTF. The CDR3 DNA reads as TGTGCCAGCAGGGATCCAGGGGCTGGGGCCAACGTCCTGACTTTC.

The chain couples TRBV5-4 to TRBJ2-7, with D possibly being TRBD1 (5 bases). Between the trimmed V and J ends, which lost 1 base and 6 bases, there was a span of 8 bases. Germline CDR1 and CDR2: SGHNT and YYREEE (reference sequence). The CDR3 spans 12 residues. The DNA of the CDR3 is TGTGCCAGCAGCTTGCCTAGGGGCGAGCAGTACTTC. Encoded protein: CASSLPRGEQYF. Filled out from reference TRBV5-4 and TRBJ2-7, the complete variable domain reads ETGVTQSPTHLIKTRGQQVTLRCSSQSGHNTVSWYQQALGQGPQFIFQYYREEENGRGNFPPRFSGLQFPNYSSELNVNALELDDSALYLCASSLPRGEQYFGPGTRLTVT.

This chain links TRBV7-3 with TRBJ2-3, with D possibly being TRBD1 (5 bases). Looked up from germline, CDR1 is SGHTA and CDR2 is FQGTGA. This CDR3 spans 15 amino acids. Deletions cut 2 bases from V and 2 bases from J, with 11 bases between. CDR3 amino acids: CASSLGAAITDTQYF. Here the CDR3 DNA reads TGTGCCAGCAGCTTAGGGGCGGCGATCACAGATACGCAGTATTTT.

CDR3 sequence reads: CASSLGLAGGDTDTQYF. In DNA, the CDR3 is TGTGCCAGCAGCTTGGGGCTAGCGGGGGGCGACACAGATACGCAGTATTTT. V gene TRBV5-4 combines with J gene TRBJ2-3, with 11 bases matching TRBD2. After removal of 0 bases from V and 2 bases from J, the junction contained 5 bases not matched to a gene. The V gene's germline CDR1 is SGHNT and CDR2 YYREEE (reference sequence). There are 17 residues in the CDR3. Looking up the rest from reference TRBV5-4 and TRBJ2-3 gives the full variable domain: ETGVTQSPTHLIKTRGQQVTLRCSSQSGHNTVSWYQQALGQGPQFIFQYYREEENGRGNFPPRFSGLQFPNYSSELNVNALELDDSALYLCASSLGLAGGDTDTQYFGPGTRLTVL.

This rearrangement joins TRBV30 to TRBJ1-5, with D possibly matching TRBD1 (6 bases). V was pared by 2 bases and J by 0 bases, with 11 bases between. Looked up from germline, CDR1 is GTSNPN and CDR2 is SVGIG (reference sequence). The CDR3 runs 15 residues. The CDR3 spells CAWSTGSFSNQPQHF. CDR3 DNA: TGTGCCTGGAGTACAGGGAGCTTTAGCAATCAGCCCCAGCATTTT.

The chain's CDR3 is CASSWDRGDYEQYV. The CDR3 coding sequence is TGTGCCAGCAGCTGGGACAGGGGCGATTACGAGCAGTACGTC. This sequence joins TRBV11-2 and TRBJ2-7, with TRBD1 identical over 10 bases. In germline, CDR1 is SGHAT, CDR2 FQNNGV. Losses at the gene ends were 4 bases for V and 4 bases for J; bases not matched to a gene: 4. The length of the CDR3 is 14 residues.

The gene calls are TRBV5-4 and TRBJ1-1; possible D gene TRBD1, 6 bases. Germline V gene sequence: CDR1 SGHNT, CDR2 YYREEE (reference sequence). V lost 2 bases and J 5 bases, leaving 19 bases between the germline ends. CDR3 length: 16 amino acids. CDR3 nucleotides: TGTGCCAGCAGCTTCGTAGGTCCCCAAACAGGGACTGAAGCTTTCTTT. Its translation is CASSFVGPQTGTEAFF.

This chain uses TRBV5-1 with TRBJ1-1; D gene uncertain. CDR1 SGHRS and CDR2 YFSETQ come from the germline V gene. V dropped 4 bases and J dropped 6 bases, with 16 bases sitting between them. The CDR3 spans 14 residues. CDR3 amino acids: CASSPGWQPPEAFF. CDR3 bases: TGCGCCAGCAGCCCGGGGTGGCAGCCCCCTGAAGCTTTCTTT. The full variable domain, its missing parts supplied by reference TRBV5-1 and TRBJ1-1, is KAGVTQTPRYLIKTRGQQVTLSCSPISGHRSVSWYQQTPGQGLQFLFEYFSETQRNKGNFPGRFSGRQFSNSRSEMNVSTLELGDSALYLCASSPGWQPPEAFFGQGTRLTVV.

The chain recombines TRBV9 with TRBJ2-3; D not certain. The V end was cut by 0 bases, the J end by 3 bases, with 8 bases between. The germline CDR1 and CDR2 sequences are SGDLS and YYNGEE. This CDR3 is built from 14 residues. The CDR3, as DNA: TGTGCCAGCAGCGTAGGTCTTCCTACAGATACGCAGTATTTT. Amino acids: CASSVGLPTDTQYF.

This clone showed up just once. The chain is built from TRBV5-6 and TRBJ2-7; D is undetermined. Trimming stripped 6 bases from V and 2 bases from J, with 15 bases between. This CDR3 has 14 amino acids. Per germline, CDR1 SGHDT and CDR2 YYEEEE. The CDR3 DNA reads TGTGCCAGCACCCCCCAGGCCAGAACCTACGAGCAGTACGTC. Amino acid sequence: CASTPQARTYEQYV.

The chain carries TRBV29-1 and TRBJ2-5; possibly TRBD1 for D (6 bases). Per germline, CDR1 SQVTM and CDR2 ANQGSEA. V shed 7 bases and J shed 3 bases, with 12 bases lying between them. The CDR3 contains 12 residues. Here the CDR3 DNA reads TGCAGCGCAGGACAGTTAAAAGAGACCCAGTACTTC. Protein product: CSAGQLKETQYF.

DNA for the CDR3: TGTGCCAGCAGCTCGCCACAGGGCTTCTATGGCTACACCTTC. Protein sequence: CASSSPQGFYGYTF. This rearrangement joins TRBV11-2 to TRBJ1-2; D is perhaps TRBD1 (6 bases). The V gene's germline CDR1 is SGHAT and CDR2 FQNNGV. Trimming pared 4 bases from V and 4 bases from J, leaving 13 bases between. There are 14 residues in the CDR3.

The V and J genes are TRBV5-4 and TRBJ2-6; D is perhaps TRBD2 (5 bases). Germline lookup yields CDR1 SGHNT and CDR2 YYREEE (reference sequence). The CDR3 sequence is 17 residues long. Trimming took 4 bases from V and 1 from J, leaving 15 bases between them. CDR3 nucleotide sequence: TGTGCCAGCAGCCCCCTCGGGATTACTTCTGGGGCCAACGTCCTGACTTTC. Amino acids: CASSPLGITSGANVLTF. The full variable domain, its missing parts supplied by reference TRBV5-4 and TRBJ2-6, is ETGVTQSPTHLIKTRGQQVTLRCSSQSGHNTVSWYQQALGQGPQFIFQYYREEENGRGNFPPRFSGLQFPNYSSELNVNALELDDSALYLCASSPLGITSGANVLTFGAGSRLTVL.

V and J are TRBV19 and TRBJ2-7; TRBD1 matches 8 bases. With V trimmed by 5 bases and J by 1 base, 4 bases remained unmatched. Germline-derived CDR1 and CDR2 are LNHDA and SQIVND (reference sequence). This CDR3 contains 14 residues. For the CDR3, the DNA is TGTGCCAGTAGTGCAGGACAGGGATCCTACGAGCAGTACTTC. Translation: CASSAGQGSYEQYF.

This rearrangement joins TRBV28 to TRBJ1-5; the D is unclear. The CDR3 is 16 residues long. CDR1 MDHEN and CDR2 SYDVKM come from the germline V gene. The V end lost 2 bases, the J end lost 0 bases, and 11 bases lay between the germline ends. Written as DNA, the CDR3 is TGTGCCAGCAGTTTAACTTCCCTAGTTAGCAATCAGCCCCAGCATTTT. Translated, it gives CASSLTSLVSNQPQHF.

The chain is built from TRBV7-2 and TRBJ2-7; the match to TRBD2 covers 14 bases. The CDR3 is 14 residues long. The germline V gene has CDR1 SGHTA and CDR2 FQGNSA. V shed 3 bases and J 5 bases; nucleotides not matched to a gene: 0. The CDR3 bases are TGTGCCAGCAGCTTGGGACTAGCGGGGGACGAGCAGTACTTC. This codes for CASSLGLAGDEQYF.

The rearrangement uses TRBV5-6 and TRBJ2-7; TRBD2 matches at 10 bases. The V and J ends lost 2 bases and 4 bases, in that order; junction bases with no gene match: 15. This CDR3 contains 18 residues. Germline V gene sequence: CDR1 SGHDT, CDR2 YYEEEE. CDR3: CASSFFERGGLSLYEQYV. CDR3 coding DNA: TGTGCCAGCAGCTTCTTTGAGCGGGGGGGCCTAAGTCTTTACGAGCAGTACGTC.

The chain combines TRBV14 with TRBJ2-3; D is undetermined. Between the trimmed V and J ends, which lost 0 bases and 1 base, there was a span of 8 bases. In germline, CDR1 is SGHDN, CDR2 FVKESK. The CDR3 covers 15 residues. The CDR3 reads CASSQEFVGTDTQYF. The CDR3 DNA reads TGTGCCAGCAGCCAAGAGTTCGTAGGCACAGATACGCAGTATTTT.

V and J are TRBV20-1 and TRBJ2-1; D is ambiguous. CDR3 length equals 10 residues. The V end was cut by 5 bases, the J end by 4 bases, with 3 bases between. CDR1 is DFQATT, CDR2 SNEGSKA, per germline (reference sequence). DNA for the CDR3: TGCAGTGCTCAGTACAATGAGCAGTTCTTC. Protein product: CSAQYNEQFF.

CDR3 residues: CAWSTQNTQYF. The CDR3 DNA sequence: TGTGCCTGGAGTACCCAGAATACGCAGTATTTT. The rearrangement uses TRBV30 and TRBJ2-3; D call uncertain. The germline V gene encodes CDR1 GTSNPN and CDR2 SVGIG (reference sequence). This CDR3 spans 11 amino acids. V was pared by 2 bases and J by 7 bases, with 7 bases between.

The V and J genes are TRBV28 and TRBJ2-1; a possible D gene is TRBD1 (5 bases). Trimming took 2 bases from V and 5 from J, leaving 22 bases between them. This CDR3 is built from 18 residues. CDR1 is MDHEN, CDR2 SYDVKM, per germline. The CDR3 is CASSLTVGQGVRNNEQFF. The CDR3 nucleotides read TGTGCCAGCAGTTTAACTGTCGGACAAGGAGTTCGGAACAATGAGCAGTTCTTC.

As regards this clone: Other DNA variants within this sample encode the same CDR3. The chain is built from TRBV10-1 and TRBJ2-7; D gene ambiguous. CDR1 and CDR2 (germline): WNHNN, SYGVQD (reference sequence). V was shortened by 2 bases and J by 0 bases, with 11 bases between the two germline ends. The CDR3 loop spans 15 amino acids. This CDR3 is CASSEAGGSSYEQYF. CDR3 coding DNA: TGCGCCAGCAGTGAGGCAGGTGGTAGCTCCTACGAGCAGTACTTC.

CDR3 sequence reads: CASRIGTVYGYTF. Here the CDR3 DNA reads TGTGCCAGCAGAATCGGGACAGTCTATGGCTACACCTTC. J is TRBJ1-2 and V is TRBV28; 7 nucleotides line up with TRBD1. The CDR3 covers 13 residues. Germline CDR1 is MDHEN and CDR2 is SYDVKM. The junction had 5 bases not matched to a gene; V was cut back by 6 bases and J by 4 bases.